This record looks at one T cell receptor beta chain sequence and its context. The CDR3 has 11 amino acids. From germline, CDR1 is LNHDA and CDR2 SQIVND (reference sequence). V dropped 4 bases and J dropped 14 bases, with 9 bases sitting between them. Assay used: immunoSEQ multiplex PCR; TCRdb lists only in-frame clones, some missing. The profile shows 71,000 or so clones, approximately 92% of them singletons. These data belong to a study of T cell changes during pregnancy in multiple sclerosis. This material consisted of peripheral blood, taken in the third trimester of pregnancy. The TCR sequence derives from a female donor with multiple sclerosis, enrolled in a pregnancy study. The gene calls are TRBV19 and TRBJ1-6, with TRBD1 as a possible D gene (5 bases). The CDR3 here is CASSNRPTLHF. For the CDR3, the DNA is TGTGCCAGTAGTAACAGGCCTACCCTCCACTTT.